The TCR beta chain under discussion was sequenced for a study of identical twins. V dropped 0 bases and J dropped 7 bases, with 10 bases sitting between them. This CDR3 is 14 amino acids long. Looked up from germline, CDR1 is SGHRS and CDR2 is YFSETQ. This clonotype was picked up many times. TCRdb called the 5' RACE reads again in MiXCR, with one record for every CDR3 protein. The sample has 700,000 or so distinct CDR3 sequences, over 8.5% seen once. The data also belong to a second study, concerning yellow fever vaccine responses in identical twins. As that report states: Twins reportedly appeared to share part of their vaccine T cell response while keeping part individual.

Sample: PBMCs. This TCR derives from a young woman in good health. The V and J genes are TRBV5-1 and TRBJ2-2; a possible D gene is TRBD1 (5 bases). The CDR3 reads CASSLVVQGGELFF. The CDR3, as DNA: TGCGCCAGCAGCTTGGTCGTGCAGGGCGGGGAGCTGTTTTTT.